This is a list of T cell receptor beta chains from one sample in a study of cytomegalovirus exposure and HLA in healthy donors. Repertoires were generated with immunoSEQ multiplex PCR, while TCRdb's copy carries only in-frame clones and drops some. The table records 49,000 or so clones, around 85% of them present only once. What was sequenced was PBMCs. The source is a boy younger than 18 in good health and CMV-seropositive. CDR3s include the opening cysteine and the closing phenylalanine or tryptophan. Fields, in order: D gene, clone size, J gene, V gene, CDR3 protein, CDR3 DNA. A D gene is named only where the DNA matches it firmly. Where a row states a size, it is once, few, many or the class of an expanded clone; other rows omit it.

-,-,TRBJ1-5,TRBV6-1,CASSELGTGYSNQPQHF,TGTGCCAGCAGTGAACTGGGAACAGGATATAGCAATCAGCCCCAGCATTTT
-,-,TRBJ1-2,TRBV5-1,CASSFSQAYGYTF,TGCGCCAGCAGCTTTAGTCAGGCCTATGGCTACACCTTC
-,-,TRBJ1-1,TRBV15,CATSRDRGTEAFF,TGTGCCACCAGCAGAGACCGGGGGACTGAAGCTTTCTTT
-,-,TRBJ2-3,TRBV7-2,CASSKTRLADTQYF,TGTGCCAGCAGCAAGACTAGATTGGCAGATACGCAGTATTTT
-,once,TRBJ1-2,TRBV19,CASSMIGANYGYTF,TGTGCCAGTAGTATGATAGGGGCCAACTATGGCTACACCTTC
-,-,TRBJ1-5,TRBV2,CATQEIGDNQPQHF,TGTGCCACGCAGGAAATCGGGGACAATCAGCCCCAGCATTTT
-,-,TRBJ1-3,TRBV2,CASSESVLSGNTIYF,TGTGCCAGCAGTGAATCCGTTCTTTCTGGAAACACCATATATTTT
-,-,TRBJ2-7,TRBV25-1,CASSARDYEQYF,TGTGCCAGCAGTGCGAGGGATTACGAGCAGTACTTC
-,-,TRBJ1-2,TRBV20-1,CSAQQGIGYTF,TGCAGTGCTCAGCAGGGAATTGGCTACACCTTC
-,-,TRBJ1-1,TRBV27,CASGEMGAEAFF,TGTGCCAGCGGCGAAATGGGAGCTGAAGCTTTCTTT
TRBD1,-,TRBJ2-2,TRBV5-5,CASSQDRVYHGELFF,TGTGCCAGCAGCCAGGACAGGGTTTATCACGGGGAGCTGTTTTTT
-,-,TRBJ2-1,TRBV2,CASEGRTKYNEQFF,TGTGCCAGCGAGGGTCGGACGAAATACAATGAGCAGTTCTTC
TRBD1,-,TRBJ2-7,TRBV12-5,CASGRTTGGRSYEQYF,TGTGCTAGTGGCCGGACGACAGGGGGCCGTTCCTACGAGCAGTACTTC
-,-,TRBJ2-6,TRBV6-5,CASSFLVSSGANVLTF,TGTGCCAGCAGTTTCCTCGTGAGCTCTGGGGCCAACGTCCTGACTTTC
-,-,TRBJ1-2,TRBV7-9,CSSSLAGQSYIYGYTF,TGTTCCAGCAGCTTAGCGGGCCAGAGCTACATCTATGGCTACACCTTC
-,-,TRBJ2-7,TRBV5-1,CASSLTGNSDYEQYF,TGCGCCAGCAGCTTAACAGGAAATTCTGACTACGAGCAGTACTTC
-,-,TRBJ2-7,TRBV2,CASSDQLRGSGEQYF,TGTGCCAGCAGTGACCAACTTCGGGGGTCGGGGGAGCAGTACTTC
-,-,TRBJ2-4,TRBV23-1,CASSRARQAKNIQYF,TGCGCCAGCAGTCGGGCACGACAAGCCAAAAACATTCAGTACTTC
-,-,TRBJ2-1,TRBV9,CASSGGSSYNEQFF,TGTGCCAGCAGCGGAGGGAGCTCCTACAATGAGCAGTTCTTC
TRBD1,-,TRBJ1-1,TRBV7-8,CASSLRDRGSNTEAFF,TGTGCCAGCAGCTTACGGGACAGGGGATCCAACACTGAAGCTTTCTTT
TRBD1,-,TRBJ2-7,TRBV14,CASSRAGQGYGQYF,TGTGCCAGCAGCCGGGCGGGACAGGGGTACGGGCAGTACTTC
-,-,TRBJ2-6,TRBV5-5,CASSLLGSGANVLTF,TGTGCCAGCAGCTTGCTGGGGAGTGGGGCCAACGTCCTGACTTTC
TRBD2,-,TRBJ2-3,TRBV4-1,CASSQEGLAGVTDTQYF,TGCGCCAGCAGCCAAGAAGGGCTAGCGGGGGTCACAGATACGCAGTATTTT
-,-,TRBJ1-1,TRBV2,CASKDSMNTEAFF,TGTGCCAGCAAGGACAGCATGAACACTGAAGCTTTCTTT
TRBD2,-,TRBJ2-7,TRBV15,CATSRTGAGDPYEQYF,TGTGCCACCAGCAGAACTGGAGCGGGGGATCCCTACGAGCAGTACTTC
-,-,TRBJ2-1,TRBV6-6,CASRYSDIYNEQFF,TGTGCCAGCAGGTACTCCGACATTTACAATGAGCAGTTCTTC
-,-,TRBJ2-1,TRBV19,CASSIATGKTDEQFF,TGTGCCAGTAGTATAGCAACAGGGAAGACGGATGAGCAGTTCTTC
-,-,TRBJ2-3,TRBV5-4,CASSGGLATDTQYF,TGTGCCAGCAGCGGTGGGCTAGCGACAGATACGCAGTATTTT
-,-,TRBJ1-6,TRBV5-1,CATADSYNSPLHF,TGCGCCACCGCCGACAGTTATAATTCACCCCTCCACTTT
-,-,TRBJ1-1,TRBV4-1,CASSLGDKQEAFF,TGCGCCAGCAGCCTAGGGGATAAGCAGGAAGCTTTCTTT
-,-,TRBJ2-2,TRBV27,CASRGTAGELFF,TGTGCCAGCAGGGGGACTGCTGGGGAGCTGTTTTTT
-,-,TRBJ2-5,TRBV27,CASSFGLEQETQYF,TGTGCCAGCAGCTTCGGACTCGAGCAAGAGACCCAGTACTTC
-,-,TRBJ2-3,TRBV7-8,CASSLKPLYTDTQYF,TGTGCCAGCAGCTTAAAACCACTCTACACAGATACGCAGTATTTT
-,-,TRBJ1-1,TRBV19,CASSITRDTEAFF,TGTGCCAGTAGTATAACCAGGGACACTGAAGCTTTCTTT
TRBD1,-,TRBJ2-2,TRBV6-5,CASFTGGTGELFF,TGTGCCAGTTTCACAGGGGGCACCGGGGAGCTGTTTTTT
-,-,TRBJ1-2,TRBV5-1,CASRAESGYTF,TGCGCCAGCAGGGCCGAATCTGGCTACACCTTC
-,-,TRBJ2-2,TRBV19,CASEVTGELFF,TGTGCCAGTGAGGTCACCGGGGAGCTGTTTTTT
-,-,TRBJ1-5,TRBV27,CASRPIGGGILYSNQPQHF,TGTGCCAGCAGGCCGATAGGTGGGGGGATACTTTATAGCAATCAGCCCCAGCATTTT
-,-,TRBJ1-6,TRBV5-1,CASSLGPGGDSPLHF,TGCGCCAGCAGCCTCGGCCCGGGAGGCGATTCACCCCTCCACTTT
TRBD1,-,TRBJ1-1,TRBV4-1,CASSHGQGRDSTEAFF,TGCGCCAGCAGCCACGGACAGGGAAGGGATAGCACTGAAGCTTTCTTT
-,-,TRBJ2-3,TRBV6-4,CASSRYQGSDTQYF,TGTGCCAGCAGTCGGTATCAGGGGTCAGATACGCAGTATTTT
-,-,TRBJ2-1,TRBV6-5,CASRTGSSYNEQFF,TGTGCCAGCAGAACAGGGAGCTCCTACAATGAGCAGTTCTTC
-,-,TRBJ2-7,TRBV7-9,CASSVGGPSYEQYF,TGTGCCAGCAGCGTCGGGGGGCCATCCTACGAGCAGTACTTC
TRBD2,-,TRBJ2-1,TRBV2,CAIRTSADNEQFF,TGTGCCATAAGGACTAGCGCCGACAATGAGCAGTTCTTC
TRBD2,once,TRBJ2-7,TRBV7-8,CASSPVAGDVSYEQYF,TGTGCCAGCAGCCCGGTAGCGGGGGATGTCTCCTACGAGCAGTACTTC
TRBD1,-,TRBJ1-1,TRBV7-9,CASSTQQGTEAFF,TGTGCCAGCAGCACACAACAGGGGACTGAAGCTTTCTTT
TRBD1,-,TRBJ2-2,TRBV6-6,CASRGGQGATGELFF,TGTGCCAGCAGGGGGGGACAGGGGGCGACCGGGGAGCTGTTTTTT
TRBD1,-,TRBJ1-2,TRBV14,CASSQEFATGASTLGYTF,TGTGCCAGCAGCCAAGAATTCGCTACAGGGGCCTCTACGCTGGGCTACACCTTC
-,-,TRBJ1-1,TRBV7-9,CASSPETRLEAFF,TGTGCCAGCAGCCCTGAGACTCGGCTTGAAGCTTTCTTT
TRBD1,-,TRBJ2-5,TRBV7-2,CASSQGAGRWETQYF,TGTGCCAGCAGCCAGGGGGCAGGGAGGTGGGAGACCCAGTACTTC
TRBD1,-,TRBJ1-1,TRBV9,CASSGQGKAEAFF,TGTGCCAGCAGCGGACAGGGGAAGGCTGAAGCTTTCTTT
-,-,TRBJ1-6,TRBV11-2,CASSLGLVQSPLHF,TGTGCCAGCAGCTTAGGTCTGGTACAATCACCCCTCCACTTT
-,-,TRBJ2-5,TRBV10-3,CAISGQLQETQYF,TGTGCCATCAGTGGACAGCTCCAAGAGACCCAGTACTTC
TRBD1,-,TRBJ2-7,TRBV11-2,CASSHLTGQAGYEQYF,TGTGCCAGCAGCCACCTGACGGGACAGGCAGGCTACGAGCAGTACTTC
-,-,TRBJ2-7,TRBV4-2,CASSQDTGTYEQYF,TGTGCCAGCAGCCAAGATACAGGGACCTACGAGCAGTACTTC
-,-,TRBJ2-1,TRBV5-5,CASRSFGSEEDNEQFF,TGTGCCAGCAGATCCTTCGGGAGCGAAGAGGACAATGAGCAGTTCTTC
-,-,TRBJ2-5,TRBV7-9,CSSSSRKWAPQETQYF,TGTTCCAGCAGCTCTCGTAAATGGGCACCCCAAGAGACCCAGTACTTC
-,-,TRBJ1-1,TRBV5-1,CASSLEPMNTEAFF,TGCGCCAGCAGCTTGGAGCCAATGAACACTGAAGCTTTCTTT
-,few,TRBJ1-4,TRBV5-5,CASSREGGKLFF,TGTGCCAGCAGCCGCGAGGGTGGAAAACTGTTTTTT
TRBD2,-,TRBJ2-3,TRBV6-5,CASGGGGGPTDTQYF,TGTGCCAGCGGAGGCGGGGGGGGGCCCACAGATACGCAGTATTTT